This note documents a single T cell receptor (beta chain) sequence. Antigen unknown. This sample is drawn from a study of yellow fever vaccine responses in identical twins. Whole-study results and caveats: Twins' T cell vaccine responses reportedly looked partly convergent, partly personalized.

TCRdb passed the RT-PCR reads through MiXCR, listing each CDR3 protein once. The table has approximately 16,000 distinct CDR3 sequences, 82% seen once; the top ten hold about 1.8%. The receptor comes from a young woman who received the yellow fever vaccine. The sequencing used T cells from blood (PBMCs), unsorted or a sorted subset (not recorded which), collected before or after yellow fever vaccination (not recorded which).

Here the CDR3 reads CASSLGTDSGGEQFF. DNA for the CDR3: TGCGCCAGCAGCTTGGGGACGGACTCCGGAGGTGAGCAGTTCTTC. This chain links TRBV5-1 with TRBJ2-1; possible D gene TRBD2, 5 bases. The CDR3 extends over 15 amino acids. Per germline, CDR1 SGHRS and CDR2 YFSETQ. Between the trimmed V and J ends, which lost 0 bases and 9 bases, there was a span of 16 bases.